This T cell receptor beta chain appears in the sequencing data of a study of T cell responses to AZD1222 COVID-19 vaccine. Whole-study results and caveats: Spike-specific TCR repertoires showed rising breadth and depth after two AZD1222 doses. White British people made up most donors, females outnumbered males, and clonal diversity was possibly underestimated. Reportedly, close to half of spike-specific TCRs are directed against unmutated variant regions.

Trimming cost V 0 bases and J 7 bases; bases outside gene matches: 8. The CDR3 runs 15 residues. CDR1 and CDR2 (germline): ENHRY, SYGVKD. Comments on this clone: Its antigen is currently unknown.

This table comes from immunoSEQ multiplex PCR, and its TCRdb copy is limited to in-frame clones, with some not included. The sample carries 100,000 or so clones, more than 75% recorded once. This TCR came from an adult in good health. The chain combines TRBV10-3 with TRBJ1-2; 7 bases align to TRBD1. The sequences come from peripheral blood, collected on day 0 of AZD1222 vaccination. CDR3 region: CAISESGQLMRGYTF. The CDR3 nucleotides read TGTGCCATCAGTGAGTCGGGACAGCTAATGCGTGGCTACACCTTC.